This T cell receptor (beta chain) derives from a study of tumor-infiltrating lymphocytes in localized non-small cell lung cancer. Germline lookup yields CDR1 MNHEY and CDR2 SVGAGI. This CDR3 contains 13 residues. Trimming took 6 bases from V and 4 from J; bases not matched to a gene: 4. Only in-frame clones appear in the TCRdb table, and some are missing; sequencing was by immunoSEQ multiplex PCR. This table has 20,000 to 25,000 clones, approximately 80% appearing once. Sequencing was carried out using lung tumor tissue. The chain is built from TRBV6-5 and TRBJ1-2, with 8 nucleotides matching TRBD1. The source of this sequence is a human donor with non-small cell lung cancer. CDR3 sequence (DNA): TGTGCCAGCAGCCCACAGGGGGTCTATGGCTACACCTTC. The encoded protein is CASSPQGVYGYTF.